This entry lists 14 T cell receptor beta chains sequenced from one sample in a study of T cells in localized non-small cell lung cancer. Measured with immunoSEQ multiplex PCR; TCRdb has only the in-frame clones, and not every one. The sample lists roughly 24,000 clones, approximately 89% occurring once. Sequences were derived from peripheral blood, sampled before any cancer treatment. The receptor source for this set is a female donor older than 55 with stage II squamous cell lung carcinoma.

The chain couples TRBV7-9 to TRBJ2-7; 7 bases fit TRBD1. This CDR3 is built from 12 residues. V trimming: 6 bases; J trimming: 3 bases; junction bases outside the gene matches: 2. CDR1 and CDR2 from the germline V gene are SEHNR and FQNEAQ (reference sequence). CDR3 loop: CASSRQGYEQYF. Here the CDR3 DNA reads TGTGCCAGCAGTAGACAGGGCTACGAGCAGTACTTC.

J is TRBJ2-7 and V is TRBV6-5; TRBD2 matches at 7 bases. J lost 2 bases, V lost 2 bases, and 6 bases had no gene match. CDR1 and CDR2 from the germline V gene are MNHEY and SVGAGI. There are 15 residues in the CDR3. CDR3 nucleotides: TGTGCCAGCAGTTACAGCGGGGAAGGAACCTACGAGCAGTACTTC. Translation gives CASSYSGEGTYEQYF.

The chain couples TRBV10-1 to TRBJ2-6; D is possibly TRBD2 (5 bases). CDR3 length: 15 residues. V lost 4 bases and J 2 bases, leaving 9 bases between the germline ends. Germline CDR1 WNHNN, CDR2 SYGVQD (reference sequence). In DNA form, the CDR3 reads TGCGCCAGCAGTGGAACGGGAACTGGGGCCAACGTCCTGACTTTC. As protein: CASSGTGTGANVLTF.

The rearrangement joins TRBV7-2 to TRBJ2-7; 8 nucleotides match TRBD1. Unmatched junction bases numbered 9, after V lost 5 bases and J lost 3 bases. Germline V gives CDR1 SGHTA, CDR2 FQGNSA. This CDR3 has 15 amino acids. The CDR3 DNA is TGTGCCAGCAGCCGCGACAGGGGAGGACACTACGAGCAGTACTTC. It is translated as CASSRDRGGHYEQYF.

The chain combines TRBV5-1 with TRBJ1-4; no definite D call. CDR3 length: 14 amino acids. Germline CDR1 reads SGHRS; CDR2 reads YFSETQ. Deletions cut 1 base from V and 3 bases from J, with 7 bases between. The CDR3 bases are TGCGCCAGCAGCTTGACGGGAGCTAATGAAAAACTGTTTTTT. Its protein product is CASSLTGANEKLFF. The full variable domain, in which reference TRBV5-1 and TRBJ1-4 provide the parts outside the CDR3, is KAGVTQTPRYLIKTRGQQVTLSCSPISGHRSVSWYQQTPGQGLQFLFEYFSETQRNKGNFPGRFSGRQFSNSRSEMNVSTLELGDSALYLCASSLTGANEKLFFGSGTQLSVL.

This clone was found once. The rearrangement uses TRBV4-2 and TRBJ2-7; 9 nucleotides align to TRBD1. V lost 3 bases and J lost 4; bases outside the gene matches: 10. The germline V gene encodes CDR1 LGHNA and CDR2 YNFKEQ. The CDR3 has 16 residues. Here the CDR3 DNA reads TGTGCCAGCAGCCAGGAAAGCCGGGACAGGGCGTACGAGCAGTACTTC. Amino acid sequence: CASSQESRDRAYEQYF.

CDR3 region: CASSLAGGLDTQYF. The CDR3 DNA follows: TGTGCCAGCTCTTTGGCGGGGGGCCTGGATACGCAGTATTTT. V is TRBV6-5 and J is TRBJ2-3; 8 nucleotides match TRBD2. The CDR3 is made up of 14 amino acids. Germline V gene data show CDR1 as MNHEY and CDR2 as SVGAGI. V shed 8 bases and J 6 bases; nucleotides not matched to a gene: 10.

The chain employs TRBV9 and TRBJ2-1; the D is unclear. The CDR3 is 13 residues long. Germline CDR1 is SGDLS and CDR2 is YYNGEE. Between the trimmed V and J ends, which lost 0 bases and 4 bases, there was a span of 5 bases. The CDR3 bases are TGTGCCAGCAGCGTAGACAGTTACAATGAGCAGTTCTTC. It yields the protein CASSVDSYNEQFF.

To note about this clone: The identical CDR3 is also encoded by other nucleotide sequences in the sample. The chain employs TRBV6-5 and TRBJ1-2, with TRBD1 matching 8 bases. CDR3 length equals 14 residues. CDR1 is MNHEY and CDR2 is SVGAGI in the germline V gene. Trimming took 6 bases from V and 4 from J; bases not matched to a gene: 7. CDR3 nucleotides: TGTGCCAGCAGCCCGACAGGGGCTTTCTATGGCTACACCTTC. It translates to CASSPTGAFYGYTF.

The chain carries TRBV6-6 and TRBJ2-3; D unresolved. Germline CDR1 is MNHNY and CDR2 is SVGAGI (reference sequence). This CDR3 has 12 amino acids. V was trimmed by 0 bases and J by 4 bases, leaving 2 bases between them. CDR3 residues: CASSYSPDTQYF. The CDR3 DNA reads as TGTGCCAGCAGTTACTCTCCAGATACGCAGTATTTT.

V and J are TRBV7-2 and TRBJ1-2, with D uncertain. Trimming removed 5 bases from V and 6 bases from J, with 13 bases in between. The germline V gene encodes CDR1 SGHTA and CDR2 FQGNSA. The CDR3 spans 13 residues. For the CDR3, the DNA is TGTGCCAGCAGCCTAACAACCGAGGATGGCTACACCTTC. This encodes CASSLTTEDGYTF.

This chain connects TRBV18 to TRBJ2-5; TRBD2 aligns across 8 bases. In germline, CDR1 is KGHSH, CDR2 LQKENI. Unmatched junction bases numbered 5, after V lost 3 bases and J lost 2 bases. CDR3 size: 15 residues. CDR3: CASSPGVAGQETQYF. CDR3 coding DNA: TGTGCCAGCTCACCGGGGGTAGCGGGGCAAGAGACCCAGTACTTC. The full variable domain, its missing parts supplied by reference TRBV18 and TRBJ2-5, is NAGVMQNPRHLVRRRGQEARLRCSPMKGHSHVYWYRQLPEEGLKFMVYLQKENIIDESGMPKERFSAEFPKEGPSILRIQQVVRGDSAAYFCASSPGVAGQETQYFGPGTRLLVL.

This chain joins TRBV21-1 and TRBJ2-1; the D call TRBD1 from the table was never checked on the DNA. TRBV21-1 is annotated as a pseudogene. CDR3 length equals 16 residues. CDR3 residues: CASSSGQGATYNEQFF. CDR3 in DNA: TGTGCCAGCAGCAGCGGACAGGGGGCCACCTACAATGAGCAGTTCTTC.

The chain recombines TRBV6-1 with TRBJ2-1; 9 bases are a match to TRBD1. CDR3 length equals 12 residues. CDR1 and CDR2 (germline): MNHNS, SASEGT. The J segment lost 9 bases and the V segment lost 6 bases, leaving 3 bases of the junction unmatched. The CDR3, as DNA: TGTGCCAGCAGCGGACAGGGGAGTGAGCAGTTCTTC. Translating it yields CASSGQGSEQFF.